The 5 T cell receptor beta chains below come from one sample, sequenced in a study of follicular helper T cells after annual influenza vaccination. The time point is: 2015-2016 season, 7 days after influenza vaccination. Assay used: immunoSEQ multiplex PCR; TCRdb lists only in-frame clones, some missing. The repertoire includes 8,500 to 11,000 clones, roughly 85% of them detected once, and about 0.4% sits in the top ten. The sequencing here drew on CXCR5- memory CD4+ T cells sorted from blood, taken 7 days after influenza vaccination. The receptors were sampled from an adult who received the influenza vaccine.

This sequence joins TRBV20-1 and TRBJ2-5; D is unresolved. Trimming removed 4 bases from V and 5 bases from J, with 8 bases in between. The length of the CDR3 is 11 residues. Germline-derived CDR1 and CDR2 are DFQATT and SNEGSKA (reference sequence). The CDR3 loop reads CSATERETQYF. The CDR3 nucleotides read TGCAGTGCTACAGAGAGGGAGACCCAGTACTTC.

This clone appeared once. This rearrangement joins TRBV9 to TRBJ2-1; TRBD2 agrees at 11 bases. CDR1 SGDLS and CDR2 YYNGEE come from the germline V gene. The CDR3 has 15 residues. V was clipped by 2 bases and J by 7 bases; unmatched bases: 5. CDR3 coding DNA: TGTGCCAGCAGCGTCCTAGCGGGGGGCTGGAATGAGCAGTTCTTC. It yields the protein CASSVLAGGWNEQFF.

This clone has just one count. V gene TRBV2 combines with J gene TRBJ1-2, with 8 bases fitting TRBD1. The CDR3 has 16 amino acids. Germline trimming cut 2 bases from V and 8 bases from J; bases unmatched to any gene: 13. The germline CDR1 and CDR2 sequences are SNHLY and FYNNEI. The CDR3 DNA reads TGTGCCAGCAGTGAATTCGTCGGGCAGGGGGCTGGAGGCTACACCTTC. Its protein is CASSEFVGQGAGGYTF.

This CDR3 is CASSFQKANEKLFF. In DNA, the CDR3 is TGCGCCAGCAGCTTCCAGAAAGCTAATGAAAAACTGTTTTTT. The chain is built from TRBV5-1 and TRBJ1-4; D uncertain. Germline V gene sequence: CDR1 SGHRS, CDR2 YFSETQ. Trimming cost V 2 bases and J 3 bases, with 8 bases left between them. The CDR3 has 14 amino acids.

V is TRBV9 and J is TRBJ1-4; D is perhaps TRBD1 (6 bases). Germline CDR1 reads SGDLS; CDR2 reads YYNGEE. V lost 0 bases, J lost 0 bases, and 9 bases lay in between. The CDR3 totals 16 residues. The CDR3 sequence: CASSVGAGATNEKLFF. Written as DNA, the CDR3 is TGTGCCAGCAGCGTAGGGGCAGGGGCAACTAATGAAAAACTGTTTTTT. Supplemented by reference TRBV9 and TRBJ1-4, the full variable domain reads DSGVTQTPKHLITATGQRVTLRCSPRSGDLSVYWYQQSLDQGLQFLIQYYNGEERAKGNILERFSAQQFPDLHSELNLSSLELGDSALYFCASSVGAGATNEKLFFGSGTQLSVL.